These 26 T cell receptor beta chains came from one sample sequenced in a study of post-analysis software for immune sequencing data. The library was made from cDNA and included unique molecular identifiers. In TCRdb, the PCR reads were re-called with MiXCR into one record per CDR3 protein. Among approximately 660,000 distinct CDR3 sequences listed, approximately 60% were seen once. Study-level points and caveats: About five TRBV segments appeared more often in patients than in controls, and TRBV5-6, TRBV5-1 and TRBV20-1 were among these.

For these TCRs, the target antigens are not known. The specimen was blood. The receptors were sampled from a girl aged 2-10 years with multiple sclerosis.

The genes are TRBV4-3 and TRBJ1-4, with 9 nucleotides matching TRBD1. V shed 5 bases, J shed 3 bases, and the junction held 10 bases outside the gene matches. This CDR3 is built from 17 residues. Looked up from germline, CDR1 is LGHNA and CDR2 is YSLEER. This chain's CDR3 is CASSLPGTGKPNEKLFF. DNA for the CDR3: TGCGCCAGCAGCTTACCCGGGACAGGGAAACCTAATGAAAAACTGTTTTTT.

The V call is TRBV29-1, the J call TRBJ2-3, with a possible D match to TRBD2 (5 bases). Germline assignment: CDR1 SQVTM and CDR2 ANQGSEA. Trimming took 4 bases from V and 2 from J, leaving 16 bases between them. This CDR3 is 15 amino acids long. The CDR3 reads CSVVGRARFTDTQYF. Here the CDR3 DNA reads TGCAGCGTTGTTGGGCGGGCGAGGTTCACAGATACGCAGTATTTT.

The chain has TRBV12-3 or TRBV12-4 and TRBJ2-1, with a tentative D call TRBD2 (6 bases). The germline V and J ends were trimmed by 5 bases and 12 bases, with 11 bases remaining between them. CDR3 length: 11 amino acids. In DNA, the CDR3 is TGTGCCAGCAGTCTCCGGGACTTGCAGTTCTTC. This sequence encodes CASSLRDLQFF.

V is TRBV10-3 and J is TRBJ1-2; 7 bases match TRBD1. Trimming cost V 3 bases and J 4 bases; bases outside gene matches: 5. The CDR3 extends over 14 amino acids. Looked up from germline, CDR1 is ENHRY and CDR2 is SYGVKD. As DNA, the CDR3 is TGTGCCATCAGTGATGGATGGGACAGCTATGGCTACACCTTC. Residues: CAISDGWDSYGYTF.

V is TRBV24-1 and J is TRBJ2-2; the D gene is possibly TRBD1 (5 bases). Germline loops: CDR1 KGHDR, CDR2 SFDVKD. V lost 7 bases and J lost 1, with 12 bases in between. This CDR3 is 15 amino acids long. This CDR3 is CATSPTELNTGELFF. CDR3 sequence (DNA): TGTGCCACCAGCCCGACAGAATTGAACACCGGGGAGCTGTTTTTT.

As DNA, the CDR3 is TGTGCCAGCACCCTAGGGGCTAGCGGGGAATACTACGAGCAGTACTTC. This codes for CASTLGASGEYYEQYF. The V gene is TRBV28, the J gene TRBJ2-7, with TRBD2 matching over 9 bases. CDR1 MDHEN and CDR2 SYDVKM come from the germline V gene. The CDR3 has 16 residues. With 7 bases clipped from V and 3 bases from J, the junction kept 13 bases outside the gene matches.

The chain uses TRBV29-1 and TRBJ1-2; 8 bases fit TRBD1. Germline CDR1 reads SQVTM; CDR2 reads ANQGSEA. The V gene end was trimmed by 4 bases and the J gene end by 4 bases; junction bases not matched to a gene: 8. This CDR3 contains 14 residues. The CDR3 region is CSVVILDRAYGYTF. DNA for the CDR3: TGCAGCGTTGTAATATTGGACAGGGCCTATGGCTACACCTTC.

The genes are TRBV12-3 or TRBV12-4 and TRBJ2-7, with a possible D match to TRBD2 (6 bases). Deletions cut 6 bases from V and 1 base from J, with 19 bases between. CDR3 size: 16 residues. The CDR3 loop reads CASSARWGGTSYEQYF. DNA of the CDR3: TGTGCCAGCAGCGCCCGCTGGGGCGGGACTTCCTACGAGCAGTACTTC.

This clonotype has a handful of counts. This rearrangement joins TRBV11-3 to TRBJ2-1, with TRBD2 identical over 11 bases. The germline V gene encodes CDR1 SGHNT and CDR2 YENEEA. The CDR3 is made up of 20 amino acids. With V trimmed by 1 base and J by 0 bases, 11 bases remained unmatched. As DNA, the CDR3 is TGTGCCAGCAGCTTAGGGGCTAGCGGGGGGCTACAGAGCTCCTACAATGAGCAGTTCTTC. It specifies CASSLGASGGLQSSYNEQFF.

A few counts support this clonotype. V is TRBV6-5 and J is TRBJ2-7, with D perhaps TRBD1 or TRBD2 (5 bases each). Trimming stripped 4 bases from V and 2 bases from J, with 12 bases between. In germline, CDR1 is MNHEY, CDR2 SVGAGI. The CDR3 runs 14 residues. The CDR3 protein is CASSSSTGPYEQYF. DNA for the CDR3: TGTGCCAGCAGTTCCTCGACGGGACCCTACGAGCAGTACTTC.

This clonotype was recorded a few times. The chain employs TRBV11-2 and TRBJ2-7; weak D call: TRBD1 (5 bases). Germline V gives CDR1 SGHAT, CDR2 FQNNGV. V was pared by 1 base and J by 2 bases, with 12 bases between. CDR3 size: 15 residues. The DNA of the CDR3 is TGTGCCAGCAGCTTAGGGCAGGGCCAACCCTACGAGCAGTACTTC. Translated: CASSLGQGQPYEQYF.

In its sample, this clonotype was seen a few times. This chain links TRBV12-3 or TRBV12-4 with TRBJ2-5; no firm D call. Between the trimmed V and J ends, which lost 3 bases and 2 bases, there was a span of 10 bases. This CDR3 has 14 amino acids. CDR3 nucleotide sequence: TGTGCCAGCAGTTTTGAGACACAACAAGAGACCCAGTACTTC. This sequence encodes CASSFETQQETQYF.

The chain couples TRBV2 to TRBJ2-3; D may be TRBD2 (6 bases). Looked up from germline, CDR1 is SNHLY and CDR2 is FYNNEI. Trimming shortened V by 4 bases and J by 0 bases, and 11 bases separated the two germline ends. The CDR3 is 15 amino acids. Written as DNA, the CDR3 is TGTGCCAGCAGTGTGAGCGGGTCTAGCACAGATACGCAGTATTTT. Its translation is CASSVSGSSTDTQYF.

The rearrangement uses TRBV20-1 and TRBJ2-3; possible D gene TRBD2, 6 bases. This CDR3 is 14 amino acids long. V gave up 0 bases and J gave up 6 bases, with 13 bases separating them. Per the germline V gene, CDR1 is DFQATT and CDR2 is SNEGSKA (reference sequence). The CDR3 here is CSAREAGGADTQYF. The CDR3 DNA reads TGCAGTGCTAGAGAAGCGGGTGGGGCGGATACGCAGTATTTT.

The CDR3 reads CASFSGQTNTGELFF. The DNA of the CDR3 is TGTGCCAGCTTTTCGGGACAGACTAACACCGGGGAGCTGTTTTTT. J is TRBJ2-2 and V is TRBV27, with 7 positions matching TRBD1. V lost 8 bases and J lost 2; bases outside the gene matches: 8. This CDR3 has 15 amino acids. In germline, CDR1 is MNHEY, CDR2 SMNVEV (reference sequence).

This chain uses TRBV12-3 or TRBV12-4 with TRBJ2-4; 9 positions match TRBD1. The CDR3 covers 13 residues. With V trimmed by 6 bases and J by 8 bases, 5 bases remained unmatched. The CDR3 loop is CASRITGGDIQYF. CDR3 in DNA: TGTGCCAGCAGAATAACAGGGGGCGACATTCAGTACTTC.

This clonotype was observed a handful of times. The rearrangement uses TRBV13 and TRBJ2-3; no clear D gene. With 1 base removed from V and 3 bases from J, the gap between germline ends came to 8 bases. The CDR3 has 14 residues. Germline CDR1 PRHDT, CDR2 FYEKMQ (reference sequence). CDR3 protein: CASSLVGRTDTQYF. Here the CDR3 DNA reads TGTGCCAGCAGCTTAGTTGGGCGTACAGATACGCAGTATTTT.

This clonotype was recorded at least ten times. This chain connects TRBV6-6 to TRBJ2-5; D unclear. The germline gives CDR1 MNHNY, CDR2 SVGAGI (reference sequence). CDR3 length equals 11 residues. Trimming removed 6 bases at V and 2 bases at J, with 4 bases between. The CDR3 DNA sequence: TGTGCCAGCAGGTCACAAGAGACCCAGTACTTC. Translated, it gives CASRSQETQYF.

V and J are TRBV2 and TRBJ2-1, with 7 positions matching TRBD2. This CDR3 region has 13 residues. The ends lost 8 bases at V and 7 bases at J; junction bases unmatched: 8. Germline CDR1 reads SNHLY; CDR2 reads FYNNEI. The CDR3 DNA follows: TGTGCCAGCCGGATGCTAGCGGTGAATGAGCAGTTCTTC. Amino acids: CASRMLAVNEQFF.

The chain couples TRBV5-1 to TRBJ2-7; D perhaps matches TRBD2 (5 bases). The CDR3 is 13 residues long. With 0 bases removed from V and 5 bases from J, the gap between germline ends came to 9 bases. Looked up from germline, CDR1 is SGHRS and CDR2 is YFSETQ. As DNA, the CDR3 is TGCGCCAGCAGCTTGGGCGGGTTCGACGAGCAGTACTTC. As protein: CASSLGGFDEQYF.

There are many counts of this clonotype. V gene TRBV12-3 or TRBV12-4 combines with J gene TRBJ2-5; no definite D call. V lost 2 bases to trimming and J lost 0 bases, with 7 bases between them. The CDR3 has 14 residues. CDR3 residues: CASSLQAYQETQYF. The DNA of the CDR3 is TGTGCCAGCAGTTTACAGGCGTACCAAGAGACCCAGTACTTC.

This clonotype has a handful of counts. This chain links TRBV25-1 with TRBJ2-5; D gene uncertain. Germline V gene lookup returns CDR1 MGHDK and CDR2 SYGVNS. The CDR3 covers 14 residues. Trimming shortened V by 6 bases and J by 4 bases, and 15 bases separated the two germline ends. The CDR3 spells CASSGISGVETQYF. CDR3 sequence (DNA): TGTGCCAGCAGCGGCATTTCTGGGGTAGAGACCCAGTACTTC.

This chain links TRBV2 with TRBJ2-5; D unresolved. Germline V gene data show CDR1 as SNHLY and CDR2 as FYNNEI. The CDR3 is 14 amino acids. Trimming removed 4 bases from V and 1 base from J, with 10 bases in between. The CDR3: CASSAETLQETQYF. CDR3 nucleotides: TGTGCCAGCAGTGCGGAGACACTCCAAGAGACCCAGTACTTC.

The rearrangement joins TRBV7-9 to TRBJ1-4; TRBD1 matches 9 bases. Germline loops: CDR1 SEHNR, CDR2 FQNEAQ (reference sequence). This CDR3 comprises 15 residues. Trimming at V came to 5 bases and at J to 5 bases, leaving 6 bases not matched to a gene. As DNA, the CDR3 is TGTGCCAGCAGCCCCCTGGACAGGGGAAATGAAAAACTGTTTTTT. The encoded protein is CASSPLDRGNEKLFF.

This clonotype was picked up a small number of times. This chain links TRBV15 with TRBJ2-1, with D possibly matching TRBD2 (5 bases). The CDR3 runs to 13 residues. The V end was cut by 0 bases, the J end by 8 bases, with 8 bases between. Germline values: CDR1 LNHNV, CDR2 YYDKDF (reference sequence). This CDR3 reads CATSRDLRDEQFF. In DNA form, the CDR3 reads TGTGCCACCAGCAGAGATCTGAGGGATGAGCAGTTCTTC.

CDR3 sequence: CSASRGAYQETQYF. The CDR3 nucleotides are TGCAGTGCCTCCCGCGGGGCTTACCAAGAGACCCAGTACTTC. The chain links TRBV20-1 to TRBJ2-5, with a tentative D call TRBD2 (6 bases). V dropped 6 bases and J dropped 0 bases, with 14 bases sitting between them. CDR3 length: 14 amino acids. Germline V gene lookup returns CDR1 DFQATT and CDR2 SNEGSKA (reference sequence).